The clone carrying this T cell receptor (beta chain) was seen a handful of times. The germline gives CDR1 MGHRA, CDR2 YSYEKL. Trimming cost V 2 bases and J 1 base, with 20 bases left between them. The CDR3 covers 18 residues. The data belong to a study of blood T cells in healthy people across ages. The use of a sample-barcoded 5' primer and a J-beta primer mix characterized a second PCR of about 7 to 12 cycles. TCRdb fed the 5' RACE reads into MiXCR, producing one record per CDR3 protein. The sample carries roughly 550,000 distinct CDR3 sequences, under 30% recorded once. These data were likewise used in another study, on T cells of mothers and their children.

This chain links TRBV4-1 with TRBJ1-1; D call uncertain. The clonotype originates from a boy between 10 and 17 years old in good health. Input material: blood. The CDR3 region is CASSQRTRETASNTEAFF. CDR3 DNA: TGCGCCAGCAGCCAACGAACAAGGGAAACTGCTTCGAACACTGAAGCTTTCTTT.